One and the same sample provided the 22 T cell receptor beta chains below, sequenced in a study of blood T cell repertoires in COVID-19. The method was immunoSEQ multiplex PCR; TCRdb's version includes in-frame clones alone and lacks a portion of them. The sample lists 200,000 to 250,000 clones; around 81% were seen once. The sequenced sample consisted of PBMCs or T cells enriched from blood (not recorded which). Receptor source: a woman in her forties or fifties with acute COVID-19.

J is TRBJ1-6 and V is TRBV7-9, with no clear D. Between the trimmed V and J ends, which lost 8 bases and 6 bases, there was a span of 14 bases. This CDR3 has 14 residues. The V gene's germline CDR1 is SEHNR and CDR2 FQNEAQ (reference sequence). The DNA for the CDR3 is TGTGCCAGCGCGAAGCGTTCGGGTAATTCACCCCTCCACTTT. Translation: CASAKRSGNSPLHF.

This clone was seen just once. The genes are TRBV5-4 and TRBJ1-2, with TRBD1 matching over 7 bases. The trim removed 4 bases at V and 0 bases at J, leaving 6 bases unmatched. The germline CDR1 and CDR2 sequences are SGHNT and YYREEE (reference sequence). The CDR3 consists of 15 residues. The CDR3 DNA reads TGTGCCAGCAGCCAGGGGACAGTTGCTAACTATGGCTACACCTTC. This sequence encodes CASSQGTVANYGYTF. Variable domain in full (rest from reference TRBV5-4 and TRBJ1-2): ETGVTQSPTHLIKTRGQQVTLRCSSQSGHNTVSWYQQALGQGPQFIFQYYREEENGRGNFPPRFSGLQFPNYSSELNVNALELDDSALYLCASSQGTVANYGYTFGSGTRLTVV.

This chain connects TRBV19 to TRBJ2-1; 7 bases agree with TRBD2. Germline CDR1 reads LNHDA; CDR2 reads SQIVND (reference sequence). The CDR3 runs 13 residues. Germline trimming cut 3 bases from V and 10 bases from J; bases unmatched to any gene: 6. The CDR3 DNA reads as TGTGCCAGTAGTATGCTTGGACTAGTCGAGCAGTTCTTC. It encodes CASSMLGLVEQFF. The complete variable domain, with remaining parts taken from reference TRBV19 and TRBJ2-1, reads DGGITQSPKYLFRKEGQNVTLSCEQNLNHDAMYWYRQDPGQGLRLIYYSQIVNDFQKGDIAEGYSVSREKKESFPLTVTSAQKNPTAFYLCASSMLGLVEQFFGPGTRLTVL.

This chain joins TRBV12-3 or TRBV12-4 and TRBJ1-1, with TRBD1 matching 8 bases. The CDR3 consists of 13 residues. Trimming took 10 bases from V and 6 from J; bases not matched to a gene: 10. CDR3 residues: CATRGQGRSEAFF. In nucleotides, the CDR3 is TGTGCCACGAGAGGACAGGGCAGATCTGAAGCTTTCTTT.

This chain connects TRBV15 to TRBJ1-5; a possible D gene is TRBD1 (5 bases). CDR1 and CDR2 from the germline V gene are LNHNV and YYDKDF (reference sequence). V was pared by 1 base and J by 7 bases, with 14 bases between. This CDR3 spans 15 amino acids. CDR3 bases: TGTGCCACCAGCAGAGTGGAGGGGTCTGGGCAGCCCCAGCATTTT. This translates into CATSRVEGSGQPQHF.

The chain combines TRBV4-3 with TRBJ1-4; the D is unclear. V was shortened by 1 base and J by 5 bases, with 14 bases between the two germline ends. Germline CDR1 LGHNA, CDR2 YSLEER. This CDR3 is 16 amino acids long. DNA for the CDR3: TGCGCCAGCAGCCAAGCTCACGGGGTTGGGAATGAAAAACTGTTTTTT. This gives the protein CASSQAHGVGNEKLFF.

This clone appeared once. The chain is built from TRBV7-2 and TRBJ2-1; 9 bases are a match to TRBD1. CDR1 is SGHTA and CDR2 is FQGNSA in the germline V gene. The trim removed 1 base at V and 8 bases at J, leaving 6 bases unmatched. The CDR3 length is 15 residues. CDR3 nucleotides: TGTGCCAGCAGCTTAGTCGGGACAGGGAGCGATGAGCAGTTCTTC. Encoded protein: CASSLVGTGSDEQFF.

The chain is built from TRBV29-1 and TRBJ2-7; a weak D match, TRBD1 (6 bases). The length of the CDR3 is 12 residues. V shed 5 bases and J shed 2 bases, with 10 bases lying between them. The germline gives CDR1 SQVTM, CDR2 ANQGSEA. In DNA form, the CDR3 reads TGCAGCGTTTTGGGACATACCTACGAGCAGTACTTC. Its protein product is CSVLGHTYEQYF.

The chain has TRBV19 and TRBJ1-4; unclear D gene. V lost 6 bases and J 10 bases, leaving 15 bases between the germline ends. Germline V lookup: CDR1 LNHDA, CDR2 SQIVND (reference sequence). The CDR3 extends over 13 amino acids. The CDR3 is CASSTGIDVKLFF. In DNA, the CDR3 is TGTGCCAGTAGCACCGGGATAGACGTAAAACTGTTTTTT.

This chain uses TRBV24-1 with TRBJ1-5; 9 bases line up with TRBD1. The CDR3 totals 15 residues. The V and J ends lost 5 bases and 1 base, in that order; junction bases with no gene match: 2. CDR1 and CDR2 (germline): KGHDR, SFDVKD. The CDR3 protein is CATSAGQGSNQPQHF. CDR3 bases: TGTGCCACCAGTGCGGGACAGGGCAGCAATCAGCCCCAGCATTTT.

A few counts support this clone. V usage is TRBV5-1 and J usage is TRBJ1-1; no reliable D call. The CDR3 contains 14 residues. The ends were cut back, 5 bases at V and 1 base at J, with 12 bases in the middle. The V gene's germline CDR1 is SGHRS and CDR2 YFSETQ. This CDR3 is CASRRDIRNTEAFF. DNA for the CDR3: TGCGCCAGCAGACGCGACATCAGGAACACTGAAGCTTTCTTT.

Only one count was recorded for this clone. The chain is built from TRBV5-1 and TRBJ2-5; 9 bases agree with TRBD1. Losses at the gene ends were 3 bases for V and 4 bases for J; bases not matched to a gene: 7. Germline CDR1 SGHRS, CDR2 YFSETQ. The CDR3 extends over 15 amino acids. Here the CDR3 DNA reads TGCGCCAGCAGCTGGCCCGGGACAGGGTCAGAGACCCAGTACTTC. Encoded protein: CASSWPGTGSETQYF.

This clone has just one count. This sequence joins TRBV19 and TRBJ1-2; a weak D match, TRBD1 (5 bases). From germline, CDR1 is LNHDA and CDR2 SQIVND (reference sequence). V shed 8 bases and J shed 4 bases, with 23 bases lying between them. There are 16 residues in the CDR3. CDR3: CASQSAGISWVYGYTF. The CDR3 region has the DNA TGTGCCAGTCAATCGGCAGGGATTTCTTGGGTCTATGGCTACACCTTC.

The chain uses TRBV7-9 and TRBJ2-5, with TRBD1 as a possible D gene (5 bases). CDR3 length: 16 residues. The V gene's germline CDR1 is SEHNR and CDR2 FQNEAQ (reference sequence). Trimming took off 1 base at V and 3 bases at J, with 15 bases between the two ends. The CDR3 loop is CASSLVRWGSKETQYF. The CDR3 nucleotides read TGTGCCAGCAGCTTAGTGCGCTGGGGCAGCAAAGAGACCCAGTACTTC.

The CDR3 nucleotides are TGTGCCAGCAGCTCTCAGGGCCCGGGAGCTCACAATGAGCAGTTCTTC. It specifies CASSSQGPGAHNEQFF. J is TRBJ2-1 and V is TRBV7-2, with D possibly matching TRBD2 (6 bases). This CDR3 has 16 residues. Germline loops: CDR1 SGHTA, CDR2 FQGNSA. Trimming took off 4 bases at V and 5 bases at J, with 18 bases between the two ends. The complete variable domain, with remaining parts taken from reference TRBV7-2 and TRBJ2-1, reads GAGVSQSPSNKVTEKGKDVELRCDPISGHTALYWYRQSLGQGLEFLIYFQGNSAPDKSGLPSDRFSAERTGGSVSTLTIQRTQQEDSAVYLCASSSQGPGAHNEQFFGPGTRLTVL.

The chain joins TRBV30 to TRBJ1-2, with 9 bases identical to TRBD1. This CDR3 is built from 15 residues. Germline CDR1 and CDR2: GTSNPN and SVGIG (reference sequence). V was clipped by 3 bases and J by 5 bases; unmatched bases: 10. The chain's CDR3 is CAWRARDRVGYGYTF. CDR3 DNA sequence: TGTGCCTGGAGGGCCCGGGACAGGGTCGGTTATGGCTACACCTTC.

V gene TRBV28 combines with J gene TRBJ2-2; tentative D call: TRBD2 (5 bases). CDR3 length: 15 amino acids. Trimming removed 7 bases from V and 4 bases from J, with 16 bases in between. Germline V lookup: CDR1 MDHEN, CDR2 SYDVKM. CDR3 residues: CASIPKGAGTGELFF. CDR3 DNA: TGTGCCAGCATTCCAAAGGGTGCGGGCACCGGGGAGCTGTTTTTT.

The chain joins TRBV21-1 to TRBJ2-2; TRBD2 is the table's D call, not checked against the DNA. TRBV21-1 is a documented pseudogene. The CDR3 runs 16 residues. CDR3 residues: CASSKDGTSVGGELFF. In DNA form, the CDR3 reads TGTGCCAGCAGCAAGGACGGGACTAGTGTCGGCGGGGAGCTGTTTTTT.

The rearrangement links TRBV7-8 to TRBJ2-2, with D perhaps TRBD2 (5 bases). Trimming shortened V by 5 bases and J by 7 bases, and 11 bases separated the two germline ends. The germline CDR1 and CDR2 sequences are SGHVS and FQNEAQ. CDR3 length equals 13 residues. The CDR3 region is CASSTLALGELFF. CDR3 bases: TGTGCCAGCAGCACCCTAGCCCTCGGGGAGCTGTTTTTT.

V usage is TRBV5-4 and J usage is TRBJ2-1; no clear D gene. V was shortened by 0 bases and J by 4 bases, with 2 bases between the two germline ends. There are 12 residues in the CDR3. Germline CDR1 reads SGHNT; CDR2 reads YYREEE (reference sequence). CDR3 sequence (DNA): TGTGCCAGCAGCTTGGTATACAATGAGCAGTTCTTC. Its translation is CASSLVYNEQFF. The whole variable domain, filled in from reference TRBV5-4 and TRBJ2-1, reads ETGVTQSPTHLIKTRGQQVTLRCSSQSGHNTVSWYQQALGQGPQFIFQYYREEENGRGNFPPRFSGLQFPNYSSELNVNALELDDSALYLCASSLVYNEQFFGPGTRLTVL.

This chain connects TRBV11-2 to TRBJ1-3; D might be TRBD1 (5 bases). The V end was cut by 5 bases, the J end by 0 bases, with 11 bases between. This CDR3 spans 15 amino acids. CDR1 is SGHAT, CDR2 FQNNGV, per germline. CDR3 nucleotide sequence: TGTGCCAGCAGCGATCGAGACAGCTCTGGAAACACCATATATTTT. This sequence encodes CASSDRDSSGNTIYF.

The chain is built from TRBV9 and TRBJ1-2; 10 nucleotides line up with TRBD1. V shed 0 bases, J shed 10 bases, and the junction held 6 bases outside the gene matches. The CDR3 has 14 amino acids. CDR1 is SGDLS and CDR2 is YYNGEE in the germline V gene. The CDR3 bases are TGTGCCAGCAGCGTAGAGGCGGACAGGGGGATCTACACCTTC. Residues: CASSVEADRGIYTF.